Listed here are 23 T cell receptor beta chains from one sample, sequenced in a study of vaccination and CD4 T cells after COVID-19. Treatment here: approximately 11-day PBMC culture with coronavirus spike peptide pools or control peptides (ViraFEST assay). The Oncomine TCR Beta short-read assay sequenced DNA from cultured CD4+ T cells. Each CDR3 protein gets one entry after TCRdb re-called the PCR reads with MiXCR. The sample records about 16,000 distinct CDR3 sequences, 40% to 65% being singletons. These receptors' antigens are unknown. Sequencing used CD4+ T cells from blood, cultured in vitro, obtained before SARS-CoV-2 vaccination. The receptors shown here come from a human donor who had recovered from COVID-19.

A few counts support this clonotype. The V and J genes are TRBV25-1 and TRBJ2-2; 15 positions match TRBD2. CDR3 size: 22 residues. V trimming: 1 base; J trimming: 4 bases; junction bases outside the gene matches: 16. CDR1 MGHDK and CDR2 SYGVNS come from the germline V gene. For the CDR3, the DNA is TGTGCCAGCAGTGAATTTGGTATAGCCGGGACTAGCGGGAGGCGCGGCACCGGGGAGCTGTTTTTT. Translating it yields CASSEFGIAGTSGRRGTGELFF.

The chain couples TRBV7-9 to TRBJ1-2; 8 bases map to TRBD1. This CDR3 contains 14 residues. V was clipped by 5 bases and J by 5 bases; unmatched bases: 7. In germline, CDR1 is SEHNR, CDR2 FQNEAQ (reference sequence). CDR3 DNA: TGTGCCAGCAGCGGATCCGGGACAGGATATGGCTACACCTTC. Translated: CASSGSGTGYGYTF.

V is TRBV20-1 and J is TRBJ1-1, with D maybe TRBD1 (5 bases). Trimming shortened V by 4 bases and J by 3 bases, and 15 bases separated the two germline ends. Germline V gene sequence: CDR1 DFQATT, CDR2 SNEGSKA (reference sequence). The CDR3 consists of 14 residues. The CDR3 DNA follows: TGCAGTGCTACCCCGCCAGTGGGGCACACTGAAGCTTTCTTT. Translating gives CSATPPVGHTEAFF.

The CDR3 sequence: CASSLGGRLADTQYF. The CDR3 DNA sequence: TGTGCCAGCAGTCTTGGCGGGAGATTGGCAGATACGCAGTATTTT. The rearrangement joins TRBV6-2 or TRBV6-3 to TRBJ2-3; the match to TRBD2 covers 7 bases. Germline trimming cut 5 bases from V and 4 bases from J; bases unmatched to any gene: 9. The CDR3 length is 15 residues. Germline V lookup: CDR1 MNHEY, CDR2 SVGEGT.

The chain joins TRBV15 to TRBJ2-7; the D is unclear. Deletions cut 0 bases from V and 1 base from J, with 1 base between. This CDR3 is built from 12 residues. From germline, CDR1 is LNHNV and CDR2 YYDKDF (reference sequence). The CDR3 bases are TGTGCCACCAGCAGAGATTCCTACGAGCAGTACTTC. Residues: CATSRDSYEQYF.

This clonotype was seen more than once but under ten times. The chain joins TRBV20-1 to TRBJ2-3, with 7 bases matching TRBD2. This CDR3 spans 16 amino acids. Germline loops: CDR1 DFQATT, CDR2 SNEGSKA (reference sequence). V lost 3 bases and J lost 3; bases outside the gene matches: 12. The CDR3, as DNA: TGCAGTGCTAGTAGGGCTTCGGGGGGAAGTACAGATACGCAGTATTTT. This encodes CSASRASGGSTDTQYF.

This clonotype has more than one count but fewer than ten. The gene calls are TRBV7-2 and TRBJ1-1; no clear D. Germline CDR1 and CDR2: SGHTA and FQGNSA. Trimming pared 5 bases from V and 0 bases from J, leaving 13 bases between. The CDR3 has 15 residues. This chain's CDR3 is CASSRWRSMNTEAFF. CDR3 coding DNA: TGTGCCAGCAGCCGGTGGAGATCAATGAACACTGAAGCTTTCTTT.

The chain carries TRBV7-9 and TRBJ2-7; D is ambiguous. V was clipped by 0 bases and J by 4 bases, with 22 bases between them. Looked up from germline, CDR1 is SEHNR and CDR2 is FQNEAQ (reference sequence). The CDR3 has 18 residues. CDR3 DNA: TGTGCCAGCAGCTTAGCCGCAAAGAACGGACGGTTATTATACGAGCAGTACTTC. The encoded protein is CASSLAAKNGRLLYEQYF.

This clonotype has only a few counts. The rearrangement uses TRBV6-1 and TRBJ2-1; no definite D call. Germline CDR1 and CDR2: MNHNS and SASEGT. V was cut by 8 bases and J by 9 bases, with 20 bases left in between. The CDR3 is 14 amino acids. The CDR3: CASRNAGPGTEQFF. The CDR3 nucleotides read TGTGCCAGCCGCAATGCTGGGCCCGGCACTGAGCAGTTCTTC.

V and J are TRBV15 and TRBJ1-5; TRBD1 aligns across 7 bases. This CDR3 has 14 residues. Trimming cost V 1 base and J 4 bases; bases outside gene matches: 1. CDR1 and CDR2 from the germline V gene are LNHNV and YYDKDF (reference sequence). CDR3 in DNA: TGTGCCACCAGCAGAGCGACAGGGAATCAGCCCCAGCATTTT. The encoded protein is CATSRATGNQPQHF. Looking up the rest from reference TRBV15 and TRBJ1-5 gives the full variable domain: DAMVIQNPRYQVTQFGKPVTLSCSQTLNHNVMYWYQQKSSQAPKLLFHYYDKDFNNEADTPDNFQSRRPNTSFCFLDIRSPGLGDTAMYLCATSRATGNQPQHFGDGTRLSIL.

In this sample, this clonotype turned up a few times. The chain recombines TRBV6-1 with TRBJ1-5, with TRBD1 identical over 10 bases. V shed 6 bases and J 6 bases; nucleotides not matched to a gene: 8. The CDR3 is 15 residues long. Germline CDR1 reads MNHNS; CDR2 reads SASEGT. The DNA of the CDR3 is TGTGCCAGCAGACGGGACAGGGGTGTAAGTCAGCCCCAGCATTTT. This sequence encodes CASRRDRGVSQPQHF.

CDR3 sequence reads: CASSSRLGDTNSPLHF. For the CDR3, the DNA is TGTGCCAGCAGTTCCCGGCTGGGGGACACCAATTCACCCCTCCACTTT. The chain uses TRBV6-5 and TRBJ1-6, with D perhaps TRBD1 (6 bases). Trimming stripped 4 bases from V and 7 bases from J, with 17 bases between. Looked up from germline, CDR1 is MNHEY and CDR2 is SVGAGI. The CDR3 is 16 amino acids.

This chain links TRBV7-2 with TRBJ2-2; no definite D call. Germline CDR1 reads SGHTA; CDR2 reads FQGNSA. Trimming left V 7 bases short and J 5 bases short, with 14 bases between. The CDR3 totals 14 residues. The CDR3 protein is CASTLGRRTGELFF. The CDR3 nucleotides read TGTGCCAGCACTCTTGGCAGAAGGACCGGGGAGCTGTTTTTT.

This clonotype appeared once. The germline gene is not matched at one end of the junction; a read error may be the cause. The chain's CDR3 is CASSERTGGFTEAFF. Here the CDR3 DNA reads TGTGCCAGCAGCGAACGGACAGGGGGCTTCACTGAAGCTTTCTTC. The chain links TRBV11-3 to TRBJ1-1; 11 positions match TRBD1. There are 15 residues in the CDR3. Per the germline V gene, CDR1 is SGHNT and CDR2 is YENEEA.

The rearrangement links TRBV20-1 to TRBJ2-7, with a possible D match to TRBD1 (5 bases). CDR3 length: 13 amino acids. Germline CDR1 DFQATT, CDR2 SNEGSKA (reference sequence). The V and J ends lost 6 bases and 1 base respectively, with 13 bases between them. The DNA for the CDR3 is TGCAGTGCCACCGAGGACAATTCCTACGAGCAGTACTTC. As protein: CSATEDNSYEQYF.

In nucleotides, the CDR3 is TGTGCCAGCAGCTTTGGCCTGAACACTGAAGCTTTCTTT. Translating gives CASSFGLNTEAFF. This chain links TRBV7-9 with TRBJ1-1; no firm D call. V lost 3 bases and J 0 bases, leaving 5 bases between the germline ends. Looked up from germline, CDR1 is SEHNR and CDR2 is FQNEAQ (reference sequence). This CDR3 spans 13 amino acids.

The chain joins TRBV20-1 to TRBJ2-3; TRBD2 is a possible D gene (7 bases). Looked up from germline, CDR1 is DFQATT and CDR2 is SNEGSKA (reference sequence). The CDR3 has 18 amino acids. V was cut by 1 base and J by 1 base, with 21 bases left in between. The CDR3 DNA is TGCAGTGCTAGAGTAGGAACCGGGGGGCTAGCGGGCACAGATACGCAGTATTTT. Its protein product is CSARVGTGGLAGTDTQYF.

The V call is TRBV20-1, the J call TRBJ1-1, with D possibly TRBD1 on 5 matching bases. Germline lookup yields CDR1 DFQATT and CDR2 SNEGSKA (reference sequence). Trimming cost V 5 bases and J 7 bases, with 11 bases left between them. This CDR3 comprises 11 residues. The CDR3 region is CSAHTGGEAFF. The CDR3 nucleotides are TGCAGTGCTCACACCGGGGGTGAAGCTTTCTTT.

The chain uses TRBV6-1 and TRBJ1-2, with D unresolved. Between the trimmed V and J ends, which lost 4 bases and 3 bases, there was a span of 24 bases. CDR1 and CDR2 from the germline V gene are MNHNS and SASEGT. The CDR3 has 18 amino acids. This CDR3 is CASSVPTLHRPRDYGYTF. In nucleotides, the CDR3 is TGTGCCAGCAGTGTCCCTACCCTACATCGACCTCGGGACTATGGCTACACCTTC.

The V call is TRBV6-2 or TRBV6-3, the J call TRBJ2-1; a weak D match, TRBD1 (6 bases). Germline V gives CDR1 MNHEY, CDR2 SVGEGT. This CDR3 comprises 15 residues. Trimming left V 6 bases short and J 9 bases short, with 21 bases between. CDR3: CASRLQGPPNSEQFF. Here the CDR3 DNA reads TGTGCCAGCAGGCTGCAGGGGCCCCCCAATAGTGAGCAGTTCTTC.

This chain uses TRBV10-1 with TRBJ2-2, with D uncertain. The CDR3 contains 14 residues. Germline CDR1 and CDR2: WNHNN and SYGVQD (reference sequence). V lost 6 bases and J 2 bases, leaving 10 bases between the germline ends. Here the CDR3 DNA reads TGCGCCAGCAGCGGACCAGCTAACACCGGGGAGCTGTTTTTT. Protein product: CASSGPANTGELFF.

This clonotype was counted between two and nine times. This chain connects TRBV6-1 to TRBJ2-7; D is perhaps TRBD2 (6 bases). From germline, CDR1 is MNHNS and CDR2 SASEGT. The CDR3 length is 13 residues. V lost 6 bases and J lost 2, with 11 bases in between. CDR3 region: CASRRAGPYEQYF. The CDR3 region has the DNA TGTGCCAGCAGACGAGCGGGCCCCTACGAGCAGTACTTC.

V gene TRBV7-9 combines with J gene TRBJ1-4; TRBD1 agrees at 8 bases. CDR1 is SEHNR, CDR2 FQNEAQ, per germline (reference sequence). V shed 5 bases, J shed 11 bases, and the junction held 16 bases outside the gene matches. There are 16 residues in the CDR3. CDR3 amino acids: CASSRSTTGGTGKLFF. The CDR3 bases are TGTGCCAGCAGCCGATCGACAACAGGGGGAACGGGGAAACTGTTTTTT.